The source of this T cell receptor (beta chain) is a study of OX40 agonist ivuxolimab in advanced cancers. Study-level background: Prior therapy, whether anti-PD-1, anti-PD-L1 or anti-CTLA-4, was allowed, and about 40% had some.

Findings of the study overall: Some nonresponders also had low normalized T-cell clonal expansion.

Generated by immunoSEQ multiplex PCR, the TCRdb table keeps only in-frame clones and is missing some. The sample shows about 61,000 clones, about 88% of them seen only once. A remark on this clone: What it binds is not known.

The CDR3 is 15 amino acids. The germline V gene encodes CDR1 MGHRA and CDR2 YSYEKL. The J segment lost 0 bases and the V segment lost 0 bases, leaving 0 bases of the junction unmatched. This sample comprised CD4+ or CD8+ T cells sorted from blood, obtained in a trial of the OX40 agonist ivuxolimab. The chain links TRBV4-1 to TRBJ1-1; 8 nucleotides agree with TRBD1. The receptor's source is an adult with an advanced solid tumor such as melanoma, head and neck, liver or kidney cancer. CDR3 DNA sequence: TGCGCCAGCAGCCAAGAGACAGGGGTGAACACTGAAGCTTTCTTT. Its protein is CASSQETGVNTEAFF.